These T cell receptor beta chains were read from a single sample in a study of regulatory T cells in long-lasting Graves disease. One entry per CDR3 protein results from TCRdb running MiXCR on the multiplex PCR reads. The sample has about 400,000 distinct CDR3 sequences; less than 25% are singletons. The sample was peripheral blood mononuclear cells (PBMCs), taken when the disease was refractory, from a patient treated with antithyroid drugs. The receptor source for this set is a female donor with Graves disease. CDR3s include the opening cysteine and the closing phenylalanine or tryptophan. The D gene is left open where the match is weak. Expanded clones get a size class; other rows say once, few or many, or leave the size out.

abundance,v_gene,j_gene,d_gene,CDR3nt,CDR3aa
NA,TRBV4-3,TRBJ1-2,NA,TGCGCCAGCAGCCAAGTATTGTTGGTGGATGGCTACACCTTC,CASSQVLLVDGYTF
NA,TRBV20-1,TRBJ2-7,TRBD2,TGCAGTGCTAGAGTAGTGGTCCCGGGACTAGCGGGATCTTCGTCCCCCTACGAGCAGTACTTC,CSARVVVPGLAGSSSPYEQYF
few,TRBV7-2,TRBJ2-7,NA,TGTGCCAGCAGCATGACGTCCTACGAGCAGTACTTC,CASSMTSYEQYF
NA,TRBV6-1,TRBJ2-1,NA,TGTGCCAGCAAGTGGAGAGGACTACACAATGAGCAGTTCTTC,CASKWRGLHNEQFF
NA,TRBV10-2,TRBJ1-6,NA,TGCGCCAGCCTATCACGGACGGGTAATTCACCCCTCCACTTT,CASLSRTGNSPLHF
NA,TRBV5-4,TRBJ1-5,NA,TGTGCCAGCAGCTTGGGTGGGACACAGGGTCAGCCCCAGCATTTT,CASSLGGTQGQPQHF
few,TRBV15,TRBJ1-5,TRBD1,TGTGCCACCAGCCCTCGGGACAGCTACAATCAGCCCCAGCATTTT,CATSPRDSYNQPQHF
NA,TRBV20-1,TRBJ2-1,NA,TGCAGTGCTAGAGATCCCGGGACCAGCTCCTACAATGAGCAGTTCTTC,CSARDPGTSSYNEQFF
few,TRBV7-9,TRBJ2-5,TRBD1,TGTGCCAGCAGCTTTACCGGGACAGGGGTGGAGACCCAGTACTTC,CASSFTGTGVETQYF
many,TRBV5-1,TRBJ1-1,NA,TGCGCCAGCAGCTTGCTCCGGGCCACTGAAGCTTTCTTT,CASSLLRATEAFF
NA,TRBV27,TRBJ2-7,NA,TGTGCCAGCAGCCCGCAGGGCCTCGGCGTGCAGTACTTC,CASSPQGLGVQYF
NA,TRBV4-2,TRBJ1-2,NA,TGTGCCAGCAGCCAAGAAGGGACGGGGATGGATGGCTATGGCTACACCTTC,CASSQEGTGMDGYGYTF
many,TRBV5-1,TRBJ2-7,TRBD1,TGCGCCAGCAGTTACGGACAGGGGAGTAACGAGCAGTACTTC,CASSYGQGSNEQYF
NA,TRBV6-5,TRBJ2-1,NA,TGTGCCAGCAGTTACTCGCCCGGGGAGCAGTTCTTC,CASSYSPGEQFF
few,TRBV20-1,TRBJ2-7,TRBD2,TGCAGTGCTAGTGGGAGGGTAGGGCCCGAGCAGTACTTC,CSASGRVGPEQYF
few,TRBV20-1,TRBJ2-7,TRBD2,TGCAGTGCTAGAGACCTTAGCGGGACGTACGAGCAGTACTTC,CSARDLSGTYEQYF